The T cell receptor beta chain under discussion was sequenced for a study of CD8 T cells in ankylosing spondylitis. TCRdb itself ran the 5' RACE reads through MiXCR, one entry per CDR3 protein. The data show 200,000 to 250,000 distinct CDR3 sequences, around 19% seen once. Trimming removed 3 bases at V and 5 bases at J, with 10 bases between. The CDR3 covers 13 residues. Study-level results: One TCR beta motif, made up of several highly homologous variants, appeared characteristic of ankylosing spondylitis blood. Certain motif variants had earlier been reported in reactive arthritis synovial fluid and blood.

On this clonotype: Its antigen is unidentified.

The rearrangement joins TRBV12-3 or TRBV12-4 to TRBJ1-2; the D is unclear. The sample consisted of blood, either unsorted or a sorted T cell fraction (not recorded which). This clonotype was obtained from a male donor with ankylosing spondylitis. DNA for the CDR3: TGTGCCAGCAGTTTCGATACAGAATATGGCTACACCTTC. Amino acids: CASSFDTEYGYTF.